The rows below give T cell receptor beta chains drawn from one sample of a study of graft-versus-host responses after intestinal transplantation. Sequenced by immunoSEQ multiplex PCR; TCRdb stores in-frame clones only, minus some. Among 60,000 to 65,000 clones listed, around nine tenths were seen once. These TCRs are of unknown antigen specificity. This sample comprised unstimulated CD8+ T cells sorted from spleen or lymph node cells, obtained before transplant. Receptor source: a human donor who was the organ donor for an intestinal transplant. The CDR3 runs from the conserved cysteine through the conserved F or W. D genes are given only for firm matches. Part of the rows lack a size; the others show once, few, many or a class for expanded clones.

TRBD2	.	TRBJ2-3	TRBV6-4	TGTGCCAGCAGTGACAACGGCGGGGGGAGCACAGATACGCAGTATTTT	CASSDNGGGSTDTQYF
.	.	TRBJ2-7	TRBV30	TGTGCCTGGACGTCAGGTATGCCCTCCTACGAGCAGTACTTC	CAWTSGMPSYEQYF
.	.	TRBJ1-5	TRBV11-2	TGTGCCAGCAGCTTAGATAGAGGCGGCAATCAGCCCCAGCATTTT	CASSLDRGGNQPQHF
.	.	TRBJ1-3	TRBV27	TGTGCCAGCAGACAAACCCTCGGAAACACCATATATTTT	CASRQTLGNTIYF
TRBD1	.	TRBJ2-7	TRBV5-1	TGCGCCAGCAGCTCAGGGACAGGGAGCTTCTACGAGCAGTACTTC	CASSSGTGSFYEQYF
.	.	TRBJ2-7	TRBV5-6	TGTGCCAGCAGCTTGGATCAGACCTACGAGCAGTACTTC	CASSLDQTYEQYF
TRBD2	.	TRBJ2-1	TRBV6-1	TGTGCCAGCAGTGGCTCATACCTTCTAGCGGGTTGGATCAATGAGCAGTTCTTC	CASSGSYLLAGWINEQFF
TRBD1	.	TRBJ2-2	TRBV2	TGTGCCAGCAGTGACACGGGACAGGGGGAACTTTACACCGGGGAGCTGTTTTTT	CASSDTGQGELYTGELFF
.	.	TRBJ1-2	TRBV9	TGTGCCAGCAGCGTAGGGGAGGCCATACATCTCAATGGCTACACCTTC	CASSVGEAIHLNGYTF
.	.	TRBJ2-7	TRBV14	TGTGCCAGCAGCCAGAGATATAGCACCCACTACGAGCAGTACTTC	CASSQRYSTHYEQYF
.	.	TRBJ2-7	TRBV4-1	TGCGCCAGCAGCCAGGCGACAGATTACGAGCAGTACTTC	CASSQATDYEQYF
.	.	TRBJ1-3	TRBV19	TGTGCCAGTAGTATCACGTCCGGCCATTGGCGGTCGGGCACCATATATTTT	CASSITSGHWRSGTIYF
TRBD2	.	TRBJ2-1	TRBV9	TGTGCCAGCAGCGTAGTGGGTTCGACTAGCGGCCACTACAATGAGCAGTTCTTC	CASSVVGSTSGHYNEQFF
TRBD1	.	TRBJ1-2	TRBV25-1	TGTGCCAGCAGAAGGACAGGGGCGGCAGGGGACTATGGCTACACCTTC	CASRRTGAAGDYGYTF
.	.	TRBJ1-1	TRBV27	TGTGCCAGCAGCCCATTAGGGGCCGTCACTGAAGCTTTCTTT	CASSPLGAVTEAFF
.	once	TRBJ1-1	TRBV7-2	TGTGCCAGCAGCTTAGCGCCGGGGTGGGGCACTGAAGCTTTCTTT	CASSLAPGWGTEAFF
.	once	TRBJ1-2	TRBV28	TGTGCCAGCAGTTTTGTCACCCAAGGGGATGGCTACACCTTC	CASSFVTQGDGYTF
TRBD1	once	TRBJ2-5	TRBV7-6	TGTGCCAGCAGCATCACAGGGGGCCAAGAGACCCAGTACTTC	CASSITGGQETQYF
TRBD2	few	TRBJ2-7	TRBV27	TGTGCCAGCAGTTCCAATAACCTGGGACTAGCGGGTACCTACGAGCAGTACTTC	CASSSNNLGLAGTYEQYF
.	.	TRBJ2-7	TRBV28	TGTGCCACATCGGGTCCGTCCTACGAGCAGTACTTC	CATSGPSYEQYF
TRBD1	.	TRBJ2-1	TRBV29-1	TGCAGCGTTGAAGACGACAGGGGGCGAACGTTATACAATGAGCAGTTCTTC	CSVEDDRGRTLYNEQFF
.	few	TRBJ1-1	TRBV2	TGTGCCAGCAGTGAAGGGCCCGAAGCTTTCTTT	CASSEGPEAFF
.	.	TRBJ2-7	TRBV27	TGTGCCAGCAGCCCGTCTCCACTTACCTACGAGCAGTACTTC	CASSPSPLTYEQYF
.	.	TRBJ2-1	TRBV2	TGTGCCAGCAGGGAGTCTCCTTGGCAGTTCTTC	CASRESPWQFF
.	.	TRBJ2-1	TRBV2	TGTGCCAGCAGCCCGGGGGGCGGATGGGACCCCTTTAGGGATGAGCAGTTCTTC	CASSPGGGWDPFRDEQFF
TRBD2	.	TRBJ2-1	TRBV27	TGTGCCAGCAGAACTAGCGGGAGGGCAGAGTACAATGAGCAGTTCTTC	CASRTSGRAEYNEQFF
.	.	TRBJ2-6	TRBV19	TGTGCCAGTAGTATATGGGCTTCTGGGGCCAACGTCCTGACTTTC	CASSIWASGANVLTF
.	.	TRBJ2-7	TRBV28	TGTGCCAGCAGTCCAGGGACTTCACCCTACGAGCAGTACTTC	CASSPGTSPYEQYF
TRBD2	.	TRBJ2-1	TRBV7-9	TGTGCCAGCAGCTTATCACTGGGGGGGACCTACAATGAGCAGTTCTTC	CASSLSLGGTYNEQFF
.	.	TRBJ2-3	TRBV28	TGTGCCAGCACTAGCGTCGGAACAGATACGCAGTATTTT	CASTSVGTDTQYF
TRBD2	.	TRBJ2-3	TRBV27	TGTGCCAGCAGTCATAACGGACTAGCGGGAGGCACAGATACGCAGTATTTT	CASSHNGLAGGTDTQYF
.	.	TRBJ2-3	TRBV6-5	TGTGCCAGCAGTTACGTCGGTGCAGATACGCAGTATTTT	CASSYVGADTQYF
.	.	TRBJ2-2	TRBV28	TGTGCCAGCAGTTTCGAGGTGAACACCGGGGAGCTGTTTTTT	CASSFEVNTGELFF
.	.	TRBJ2-2	TRBV5-1	TGCGCCAGCAGCCCCGCGATAATGACCGGGAGTTCCGGGGAGCTGTTTTTT	CASSPAIMTGSSGELFF
.	once	TRBJ2-2	TRBV4-3	TGCGCCAGCAGCCGAGCGACAGGGAACACCGGGGAGCTGTTTTTT	CASSRATGNTGELFF
.	.	TRBJ2-7	TRBV7-8	TGTGCCAGCAGCTTAGGGGGACACTCTTCCTGGGAGCAGTACTTC	CASSLGGHSSWEQYF
TRBD2	.	TRBJ2-7	TRBV6-1	TGTGCCAGCGTAGCGGGGTACGAGCAGTACTTC	CASVAGYEQYF
TRBD1	.	TRBJ1-5	TRBV11-2	TGTGCCAGCAGCTTACAGGGGGGCGTGAATCAGCCCCAGCATTTT	CASSLQGGVNQPQHF
TRBD2	few	TRBJ2-3	TRBV27	TGTGCCGCCCAGGGACTAGCGGGAGTTCAGTATTTT	CAAQGLAGVQYF
TRBD2	.	TRBJ2-1	TRBV5-4	TGTGCCAGCAGCTCAGCGGGAGTAAGCTCCTACAATGAGCAGTTCTTC	CASSSAGVSSYNEQFF
TRBD1	.	TRBJ1-2	TRBV28	TGTGCCAGCAGTTTTCGGACAGGGACTAACTATGGCTACACCTTC	CASSFRTGTNYGYTF
TRBD2	.	TRBJ2-3	TRBV4-2	TGTGCCAGCAGCCAAGAACAAACTAGCGATATCGGGCGGGGAGATACGCAGTATTTT	CASSQEQTSDIGRGDTQYF
TRBD2	.	TRBJ2-1	TRBV15	TGTGCCACCTCCACTAGCGGGATCTACAATGAGCAGTTCTTC	CATSTSGIYNEQFF